These T cell receptor beta chains were read from a single sample in a study of Graves' ophthalmopathy and Graves' hyperthyroidism. From the multiplex PCR reads, TCRdb called clonotypes with MiXCR, one entry per CDR3 protein. The sample holds some 150,000 distinct CDR3 sequences, 39% seen once. Material: peripheral blood. These receptor sequences come from a man under 40 with Graves' ophthalmopathy. Both conserved end residues are part of each CDR3. D genes are given only for firm matches. Clone sizes are given selectively: once, few, many, or a class where the clone is expanded.

>TRBV10-3|many|TRBJ2-5|-
TGTGCCATCAGTGAGTCTGGCGTACAAGAGACCCAGTACTTC
CAISESGVQETQYF
>TRBV6-2/TRBV6-3|many|TRBJ2-7|-
TGTGCCAGCACCAACCGAGGAACAGGGTCCTACGAGCAGTACTTC
CASTNRGTGSYEQYF
>TRBV11-2|many|TRBJ2-2|TRBD1
TGTGCCAGCAGCTCGCCAGGACAGGCGAACACCGGGGAGCTGTTTTTT
CASSSPGQANTGELFF
>TRBV28|many|TRBJ2-5|TRBD1
TGTGCCAGCAGTCTGCCGACAGGGAAGGAGACCCAGTACTTC
CASSLPTGKETQYF
>TRBV6-2/TRBV6-3|-|TRBJ2-2|TRBD2
TGTGCCAGCAGTGACGGACTAGCGGGAGAGTCCGGGGAGCTGTTTTTT
CASSDGLAGESGELFF
>TRBV12-3/TRBV12-4|many|TRBJ2-7|TRBD1
TGTGCCAGCAGTCCCCAGACAGGGGCCTACGAGCAGTACTTC
CASSPQTGAYEQYF
>TRBV28|once|TRBJ1-5|TRBD1
TGTGCCAGCAGCTCCGCGGGGGGGAACAGGGGTCAGCCCCAGCATTTT
CASSSAGGNRGQPQHF
>TRBV7-2|-|TRBJ2-7|-
TGTGCCAGCAGCTTAGGGGTCAAGGGGCAGTACTTC
CASSLGVKGQYF
>TRBV27|many|TRBJ2-7|-
TGTGCCACCGCAGACGAGCAGTACTTC
CATADEQYF
>TRBV7-2|many|TRBJ2-2|-
TGTGCCAGCAGCTTAAGTTATAACACCGGGGAGCTGTTTTTT
CASSLSYNTGELFF
>TRBV12-3/TRBV12-4|many|TRBJ1-6|-
TGTGCCAGCAGTTTGATAGAAGGTTCACCCCTCCACTTT
CASSLIEGSPLHF
>TRBV30|many|TRBJ1-5|-
TGTGCCTGGACTCCCCGGGGTGGCAATCAGCCCCAGCATTTT
CAWTPRGGNQPQHF
>TRBV6-2/TRBV6-3|once|TRBJ2-7|-
TGTGCCAGCAGCGACCCGGATCCAAGGCGCGAGCAGTACTTC
CASSDPDPRREQYF
>TRBV27|many|TRBJ2-2|-
TGTGCCAGCGACAGGTCATGGAACACCGGGGAGCTGTTTTTT
CASDRSWNTGELFF
>TRBV15|-|TRBJ1-2|-
TGTGCCACCAGCAGGGACTCCGGGCGTAACTATGGCTACACCTTC
CATSRDSGRNYGYTF
>TRBV6-2/TRBV6-3|many|TRBJ2-7|TRBD1
TGTGCCAGCAGTTACTTCCGGGACAGATCCAATGAGCAGTACTTC
CASSYFRDRSNEQYF
>TRBV28|-|TRBJ2-5|-
TGTGCCAGCAGTTTAGGACAGACAGAGACCCAGTACTTC
CASSLGQTETQYF
>TRBV24-1|many|TRBJ2-7|-
TGTGCCACCAGTGCAGGGGGGCGCTACGAGCAGTACTTC
CATSAGGRYEQYF
>TRBV25-1|-|TRBJ2-7|TRBD1
TGTGCCAGCCGCGGGACAGGGGTGGACGAGCAGTACTTC
CASRGTGVDEQYF
>TRBV27|many|TRBJ1-5|-
TGTGCCAGCAGTTTCAATAATCGGGGGGGACAGCCCCAGCATTTT
CASSFNNRGGQPQHF
>TRBV6-2/TRBV6-3|many|TRBJ1-2|-
TGTGCCAGCAGTTACTCGGGGCAGGGAGACTATGGCTACACCTTC
CASSYSGQGDYGYTF
>TRBV6-2/TRBV6-3|-|TRBJ1-5|-
TGTGCCAGCACCCTGGGGGGAGGTTTTCAGCCCCAGCATTTT
CASTLGGGFQPQHF
>TRBV20-1|-|TRBJ2-7|-
TGCAGTGCTAGAGCGCGGGTAGCCCCGGGCGAGCAGTACTTC
CSARARVAPGEQYF
>TRBV12-3/TRBV12-4|many|TRBJ2-5|-
TGTGCCAGCAGTTCCCCTGGGGGGATGGGGACCCAGTACTTC
CASSSPGGMGTQYF
>TRBV6-1|few|TRBJ2-5|-
TGTGCCAGCAGTGAACGGTGGCAAGAGACCCAGTACTTC
CASSERWQETQYF
>TRBV6-1|-|TRBJ1-6|-
TGTGCCAGCATCGTTCCAGGGAAAACGCCCCTCCACTTT
CASIVPGKTPLHF
>TRBV28|-|TRBJ1-6|-
TGTGCCAGCAGTTTAAGTAGTAGGAGCTCCTATAATTCACCCCTCCACTTT
CASSLSSRSSYNSPLHF
>TRBV5-1|-|TRBJ2-7|TRBD1
TGCGCCAGCAGCAACGGACAGGGGTTCTCCGAGCAGTACTTC
CASSNGQGFSEQYF